This passage covers 17 T cell receptor beta chains from one sample sequenced in a study of blood T cell repertoires in COVID-19. Data came from immunoSEQ multiplex PCR; TCRdb stores just in-frame clones and leaves some out. The sample lists some 150,000 clones; roughly 84% were seen once. The sequenced material came from PBMCs or T cells enriched from blood (not recorded which). The receptors originated from a woman between 45 and 65 years old who had been exposed to COVID-19.

The J gene is TRBJ1-6, the V gene TRBV12-5; 8 bases are a match to TRBD1. Unmatched junction bases numbered 11, after V lost 3 bases and J lost 7 bases. CDR3 length: 17 amino acids. Germline V gene lookup returns CDR1 LGHNT and CDR2 FRNRAP. The CDR3: CASGLRLWTGPNSPLHF. CDR3 DNA: TGTGCTAGTGGTTTACGACTATGGACAGGGCCGAATTCACCCCTCCACTTT. The whole variable domain, remainder taken from reference TRBV12-5 and TRBJ1-6, is DARVTQTPRHKVTEMGQEVTMRCQPILGHNTVFWYRQTMMQGLELLAYFRNRAPLDDSGMPKDRFSAEMPDATLATLKIQPSEPRDSAVYFCASGLRLWTGPNSPLHFGNGTRLTVT.

This chain links TRBV7-9 with TRBJ1-5; 7 bases align to TRBD1. CDR1 is SEHNR and CDR2 is FQNEAQ in the germline V gene (reference sequence). The junction had 3 bases not matched to a gene; V was cut back by 1 base and J by 6 bases. CDR3 length: 14 amino acids. This CDR3 is CASSLGQGTQPQHF. DNA of the CDR3: TGTGCCAGCAGCTTAGGACAGGGCACTCAGCCCCAGCATTTT.

The rearrangement uses TRBV15 and TRBJ1-2; D is possibly TRBD1 (6 bases). Trimming pared 3 bases from V and 4 bases from J, leaving 18 bases between. The CDR3 loop spans 16 amino acids. CDR1 LNHNV and CDR2 YYDKDF come from the germline V gene (reference sequence). CDR3 bases: TGTGCCACCAGCAGTGGGGGCCCCGGACAGCTCTATGGCTACACCTTC. It encodes CATSSGGPGQLYGYTF. Looking up the rest from reference TRBV15 and TRBJ1-2 gives the full variable domain: DAMVIQNPRYQVTQFGKPVTLSCSQTLNHNVMYWYQQKSSQAPKLLFHYYDKDFNNEADTPDNFQSRRPNTSFCFLDIRSPGLGDTAMYLCATSSGGPGQLYGYTFGSGTRLTVV.

The rearrangement links TRBV7-2 to TRBJ2-4, with 8 bases aligning to TRBD1. Germline V gives CDR1 SGHTA, CDR2 FQGNSA. The trim removed 5 bases at V and 5 bases at J, leaving 8 bases unmatched. The CDR3 is 15 amino acids. The CDR3 protein is CASSPSGTGQNIQYF. The CDR3 DNA sequence: TGTGCCAGCAGCCCATCCGGGACAGGTCAAAACATTCAGTACTTC. Complete variable domain (other parts from reference TRBV7-2 and TRBJ2-4): GAGVSQSPSNKVTEKGKDVELRCDPISGHTALYWYRQSLGQGLEFLIYFQGNSAPDKSGLPSDRFSAERTGGSVSTLTIQRTQQEDSAVYLCASSPSGTGQNIQYFGAGTRLSVL.

The J gene is TRBJ1-1, the V gene TRBV7-8, with no clear D. Trimming pared 1 base from V and 8 bases from J, leaving 5 bases between. Germline-derived CDR1 and CDR2 are SGHVS and FQNEAQ. The CDR3 runs 11 residues. The CDR3 bases are TGTGCCAGCAGCTTAGTGGCAGAAGCTTTCTTT. It yields the protein CASSLVAEAFF.

This clone was observed a few times. This chain joins TRBV12-3 or TRBV12-4 and TRBJ2-7, with 7 bases lining up with TRBD1. V was clipped by 2 bases and J by 6 bases; unmatched bases: 1. This CDR3 has 12 amino acids. CDR3 region: CASSLPGGEQYF. CDR3 in DNA: TGTGCCAGCAGTTTACCAGGGGGCGAGCAGTACTTC.

This chain connects TRBV7-8 to TRBJ2-3, with D possibly matching TRBD2 (5 bases). Germline loops: CDR1 SGHVS, CDR2 FQNEAQ. Trimming removed 5 bases at V and 2 bases at J, with 14 bases between. The CDR3 has 15 amino acids. CDR3 sequence (DNA): TGTGCCAGCAGCCTCGGGGTGGGGATCACAGATACGCAGTATTTT. This encodes CASSLGVGITDTQYF.

The table lists this clone with a count of one. This chain connects TRBV28 to TRBJ2-6; D unclear. The ends were cut back, 3 bases at V and 0 bases at J, with 6 bases in the middle. Per germline, CDR1 MDHEN and CDR2 SYDVKM. CDR3 size: 15 residues. The CDR3 bases are TGTGCCAGCAGTTTCGACAACTCTGGGGCCAACGTCCTGACTTTC. Amino acids: CASSFDNSGANVLTF.

This sequence joins TRBV15 and TRBJ1-5; TRBD1 agrees at 7 bases. The CDR3 runs to 15 residues. V shed 0 bases, J shed 7 bases, and the junction held 6 bases outside the gene matches. Per germline, CDR1 LNHNV and CDR2 YYDKDF (reference sequence). CDR3 in DNA: TGTGCCACCAGCAGAGAGAACAGGGGTGAGCAGCCCCAGCATTTT. This codes for CATSRENRGEQPQHF.

This clone showed up just once. The chain carries TRBV2 and TRBJ2-2; D ambiguous. CDR1 SNHLY and CDR2 FYNNEI come from the germline V gene. Trimming cost V 8 bases and J 2 bases, with 15 bases left between them. This CDR3 is 15 amino acids long. In nucleotides, the CDR3 is TGTGCCAGCCGGGTTTTTCCGTTAAACACCGGGGAGCTGTTTTTT. Translating it yields CASRVFPLNTGELFF. Variable domain in full (rest from reference TRBV2 and TRBJ2-2): EPEVTQTPSHQVTQMGQEVILRCVPISNHLYFYWYRQILGQKVEFLVSFYNNEISEKSEIFDDQFSVERPDGSNFTLKIRSTKLEDSAMYFCASRVFPLNTGELFFGEGSRLTVL.

This chain connects TRBV6-5 to TRBJ2-3, with D perhaps matching TRBD1 (5 bases). CDR1 MNHEY and CDR2 SVGAGI come from the germline V gene. Trimming removed 5 bases at V and 2 bases at J, with 8 bases between. The CDR3 is 13 residues long. The CDR3 sequence: CASSPGFTDTQYF. The CDR3 DNA reads as TGTGCCAGCAGTCCAGGGTTCACAGATACGCAGTATTTT.

The J gene is TRBJ2-1, the V gene TRBV19, with D possibly TRBD2 on 5 matching bases. The CDR3 is 15 residues long. Looked up from germline, CDR1 is LNHDA and CDR2 is SQIVND (reference sequence). The ends were cut back, 3 bases at V and 0 bases at J, with 9 bases in the middle. CDR3 loop: CASSISASSYNEQFF. The CDR3, as DNA: TGTGCCAGTAGTATTAGCGCCAGCTCCTACAATGAGCAGTTCTTC.

The chain recombines TRBV18 with TRBJ2-7; 8 nucleotides agree with TRBD1. This CDR3 comprises 14 residues. V lost 8 bases, J lost 0 bases, and 6 bases stayed unmatched. Germline assignment: CDR1 KGHSH and CDR2 LQKENI. The CDR3 coding sequence is TGTGCCAGCACCCCGGGACAGGCCTCCTACGAGCAGTACTTC. This gives the protein CASTPGQASYEQYF.

The chain couples TRBV4-1 to TRBJ1-4, with 9 bases lining up with TRBD1. V was clipped by 1 base and J by 4 bases; unmatched bases: 1. The CDR3 covers 15 residues. CDR1 and CDR2 from the germline V gene are MGHRA and YSYEKL. The CDR3 DNA sequence: TGCGCCAGCAGCCAAGGGGACAGGGTTAATGAAAAACTGTTTTTT. Translated, it gives CASSQGDRVNEKLFF.

This sequence joins TRBV7-8 and TRBJ1-5, with a possible D match to TRBD1 (5 bases). There are 15 residues in the CDR3. Germline V lookup: CDR1 SGHVS, CDR2 FQNEAQ. V was clipped by 5 bases and J by 0 bases, with 11 bases between them. CDR3 coding DNA: TGTGCCAGCAGCCCAGGACAAGGTAGCAATCAGCCCCAGCATTTT. Protein sequence: CASSPGQGSNQPQHF.

The rearrangement links TRBV4-3 to TRBJ2-7, with D tentatively TRBD1 (8 bases). CDR3 length: 14 amino acids. V was trimmed by 4 bases and J by 4 bases, leaving 14 bases between them. Germline values: CDR1 LGHNA, CDR2 YSLEER. For the CDR3, the DNA is TGCGCCAGCAGCCTCGGACAGGGAGGGTACGAGCAGTACTTC. This sequence encodes CASSLGQGGYEQYF.

This sequence joins TRBV19 and TRBJ2-5, with D possibly matching TRBD1 (6 bases). In germline, CDR1 is LNHDA, CDR2 SQIVND (reference sequence). The CDR3 sequence is 15 residues long. V was clipped by 4 bases and J by 2 bases, with 14 bases between them. CDR3 coding DNA: TGTGCCAGTAGTAAGTTAGGGACACTACAAGAGACCCAGTACTTC. Residues: CASSKLGTLQETQYF. Combining the CDR3 with reference TRBV19 and TRBJ2-5 gives the whole variable domain DGGITQSPKYLFRKEGQNVTLSCEQNLNHDAMYWYRQDPGQGLRLIYYSQIVNDFQKGDIAEGYSVSREKKESFPLTVTSAQKNPTAFYLCASSKLGTLQETQYFGPGTRLLVL.